Below, 9 T cell receptor beta chains from the same sample are listed, as sequenced in a study of blood T cell repertoires in COVID-19. Using immunoSEQ multiplex PCR, the repertoire was profiled, and TCRdb retains in-frame clones only, with some absent. Here the sample spans approximately 320,000 clones, nearly 90% being singletons. The source material was peripheral blood. Receptor source: a woman in her 30s with COVID-19, enrolled during active disease.

A word on this clone: At one of its ends the junction is not consistent with the germline gene, which may arise from a read error. The chain joins TRBV18 to TRBJ1-1, with D perhaps matching TRBD1 (5 bases). CDR3 length equals 14 residues. Germline CDR1 and CDR2: KGHSH and LQKENI. The DNA for the CDR3 is TGTGCCAGTTCACCAGCCACAGGGAACACTGAAGCTTTCTTT. Protein sequence: CASSPATGNTEAFF.

The chain carries TRBV6-1 and TRBJ1-2; 8 bases align to TRBD1. The junction had 4 bases not matched to a gene; V was cut back by 3 bases and J by 4 bases. Germline V gene data show CDR1 as MNHNS and CDR2 as SASEGT. This CDR3 comprises 14 residues. The CDR3 DNA reads TGTGCCAGCAGTGAGACAGGGGCGGGCTATGGCTACACCTTC. Its protein is CASSETGAGYGYTF.

J is TRBJ2-5 and V is TRBV4-2, with TRBD2 identical over 12 bases. After removal of 3 bases from V and 1 base from J, the junction contained 3 bases not matched to a gene. CDR1 is LGHNA and CDR2 is YNFKEQ in the germline V gene. The CDR3 has 16 amino acids. The CDR3 DNA follows: TGTGCCAGCAGCCACACTAGCGGGGGGCCCCAAGAGACCCAGTACTTC. Amino acid sequence: CASSHTSGGPQETQYF.

This chain joins TRBV5-5 and TRBJ2-5; 7 nucleotides align to TRBD2. The CDR3 consists of 16 residues. Trimming at V came to 2 bases and at J to 1 base, leaving 8 bases not matched to a gene. Germline CDR1 is SGHKS and CDR2 is YYEKEE (reference sequence). CDR3 bases: TGTGCCAGCAGCTTCCTTGGCGGGGGTCCCCAAGAGACCCAGTACTTC. The encoded protein is CASSFLGGGPQETQYF.

The rearrangement links TRBV14 to TRBJ1-3, with D unresolved. Germline CDR1 is SGHDN and CDR2 is FVKESK. CDR3 length: 17 residues. The ends were cut back, 0 bases at V and 4 bases at J, with 16 bases in the middle. This chain's CDR3 is CASSQDIPLRSGNTIYF. CDR3 nucleotide sequence: TGTGCCAGCAGCCAAGATATCCCCCTGCGCTCCGGAAACACCATATATTTT.

J is TRBJ2-5 and V is TRBV27, with TRBD2 identical over 9 bases. V dropped 5 bases and J dropped 10; count of bases not matched to a gene: 17. This CDR3 comprises 16 residues. CDR1 MNHEY and CDR2 SMNVEV come from the germline V gene (reference sequence). The CDR3 nucleotides are TGTGCCAGCAGTCAGGGACTAGCATTTCAGGGGAGCGTCCAGTACTTC. Translating gives CASSQGLAFQGSVQYF.

The chain carries TRBV5-6 and TRBJ1-2, with D unresolved. Trimming took off 5 bases at V and 2 bases at J, with 13 bases between the two ends. The CDR3 extends over 14 amino acids. The germline CDR1 and CDR2 sequences are SGHDT and YYEEEE. CDR3 protein: CASRRRETNYGYTF. CDR3 DNA: TGTGCCAGCAGGCGCCGGGAAACAAACTATGGCTACACCTTC.

This CDR3 reads CASSPAGGPGNEQFF. CDR3 in DNA: TGTGCCAGCAGTCCCGCGGGGGGGCCGGGCAATGAGCAGTTCTTC. This chain uses TRBV5-6 with TRBJ2-1, with TRBD2 identical over 9 bases. The CDR3 spans 15 residues. Trimming took 5 bases from V and 6 from J; bases not matched to a gene: 9. Germline CDR1 and CDR2: SGHDT and YYEEEE.

In the case of this clone: Additional DNA sequences in this sample encode the identical CDR3. The chain has TRBV6-5 and TRBJ1-2, with TRBD1 identical over 8 bases. The germline CDR1 and CDR2 sequences are MNHEY and SVGAGI. Germline trimming cut 2 bases from V and 8 bases from J; bases unmatched to any gene: 4. The CDR3 is made up of 13 amino acids. The CDR3: CASSYRTGGGYTF. DNA for the CDR3: TGTGCCAGCAGTTACCGCACAGGGGGAGGCTACACCTTC.